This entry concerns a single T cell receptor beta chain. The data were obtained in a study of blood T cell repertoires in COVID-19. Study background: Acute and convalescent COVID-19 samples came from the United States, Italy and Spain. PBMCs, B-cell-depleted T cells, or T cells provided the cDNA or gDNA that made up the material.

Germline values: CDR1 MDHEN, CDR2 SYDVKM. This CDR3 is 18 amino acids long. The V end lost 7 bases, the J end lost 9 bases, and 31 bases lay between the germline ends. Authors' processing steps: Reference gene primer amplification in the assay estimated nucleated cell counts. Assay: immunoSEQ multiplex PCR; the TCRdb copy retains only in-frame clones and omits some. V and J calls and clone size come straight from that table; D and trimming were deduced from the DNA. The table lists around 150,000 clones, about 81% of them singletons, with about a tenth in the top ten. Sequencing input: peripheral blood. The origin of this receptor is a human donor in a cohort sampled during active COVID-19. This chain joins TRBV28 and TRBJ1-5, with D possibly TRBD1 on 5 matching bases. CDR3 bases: TGTGCCAGCAACTTCGGGGGGGACGTAGGGTCACCTCTGGGGCCCCAGCATTTT. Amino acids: CASNFGGDVGSPLGPQHF.